Listed below are T cell receptor beta chains from one sample, sequenced in a study of identical twins. MiXCR was run by TCRdb on the 5' RACE reads, yielding one entry per CDR3 protein. The data hold around 1.7 million distinct CDR3 sequences, with around 29% observed a single time. Sequencing used cord blood. These receptors originate from a newborn girl in good health. Each CDR3 is given with its conserved first and last residue. Fields, in order: J gene, D gene, V gene, clone size, CDR3 DNA, CDR3 protein. D genes are given only for firm matches. Size is stated for part of the rows, as once, few or many counts, or as a class when the clone is expanded.

J: TRBJ1-1; D: .; V: TRBV7-9; size: .; DNA: TGTGCCAGCAGCTTAGGTTGGACAACGAGGGTGAACACTGAAGCTTTCTTT; CDR3: CASSLGWTTRVNTEAFF
J: TRBJ2-3; D: TRBD1; V: TRBV28; size: few; DNA: TGTGCCAGCAGTTTCGGTGGGACAGGGTGGGGGGATACGCAGTATTTT; CDR3: CASSFGGTGWGDTQYF
J: TRBJ2-7; D: TRBD1; V: TRBV29-1; size: many; DNA: TGCAGCGTTGAAGATCTAGGGACAGGGGTTTACGAGCAGTACTTC; CDR3: CSVEDLGTGVYEQYF
J: TRBJ2-3; D: .; V: TRBV20-1; size: few; DNA: TGCAGTGCTAGAGGGCCCGGCACAGATACGCAGTATTTT; CDR3: CSARGPGTDTQYF
J: TRBJ2-1; D: .; V: TRBV9; size: few; DNA: TGTGCCAGCAGCGTAGACAACTCCTACAATGAGCAGTTCTTC; CDR3: CASSVDNSYNEQFF
J: TRBJ2-5; D: .; V: TRBV7-9; size: .; DNA: TGTGCCAGCAGCTTAGATGAAACTTGGTACCAAGAGACCCAGTACTTC; CDR3: CASSLDETWYQETQYF
J: TRBJ1-2; D: .; V: TRBV4-1; size: .; DNA: TGCGCCAGCAGCCAAGATCCCGGGGATTGGGCCTATGGCTACACCTTC; CDR3: CASSQDPGDWAYGYTF
J: TRBJ2-2; D: .; V: TRBV7-8; size: .; DNA: TGTGCCAGCAGCCTGGGTATAGACACCGGGGAGCTGTTTTTT; CDR3: CASSLGIDTGELFF
J: TRBJ2-1; D: TRBD2; V: TRBV12-3/TRBV12-4; size: .; DNA: TGTGCCAGCAGTTTAGGGGCTAGCGGGAGTGTCGATGAGCAGTTCTTC; CDR3: CASSLGASGSVDEQFF
J: TRBJ2-7; D: .; V: TRBV5-1; size: many; DNA: TGCGCCAGCAGCCCTACTAGCCTAAGCTCCTACGAGCAGTACTTC; CDR3: CASSPTSLSSYEQYF
J: TRBJ1-1; D: TRBD1; V: TRBV12-3/TRBV12-4; size: .; DNA: TGTGCCAGCAGGCCCGGGACAGGGGCTCGGAACACTGAAGCTTTCTTT; CDR3: CASRPGTGARNTEAFF
J: TRBJ1-2; D: TRBD1; V: TRBV29-1; size: .; DNA: TGCAGCGTTGACGGTGCAGGGGGTGGTAACTGTGGCTACACCTTC; CDR3: CSVDGAGGGNCGYTF
J: TRBJ2-3; D: TRBD2; V: TRBV7-2; size: .; DNA: TGTGCCAGCAATTACCGGGGCGGGAGGGCAGATACGCAGTATTTT; CDR3: CASNYRGGRADTQYF